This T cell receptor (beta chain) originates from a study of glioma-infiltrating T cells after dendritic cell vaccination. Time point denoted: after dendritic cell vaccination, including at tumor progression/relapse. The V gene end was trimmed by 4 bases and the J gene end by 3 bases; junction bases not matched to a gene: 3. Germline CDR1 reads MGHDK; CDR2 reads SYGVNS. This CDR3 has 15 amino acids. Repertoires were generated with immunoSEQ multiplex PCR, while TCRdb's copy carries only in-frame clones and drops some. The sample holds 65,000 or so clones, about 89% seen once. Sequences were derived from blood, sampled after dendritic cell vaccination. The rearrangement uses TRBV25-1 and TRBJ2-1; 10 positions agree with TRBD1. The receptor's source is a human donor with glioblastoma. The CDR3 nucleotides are TGTGCCAGCAGTGGGGGACAGGGGATCTACAATGAGCAGTTCTTC. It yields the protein CASSGGQGIYNEQFF.